This T cell receptor beta chain was profiled in a study of hypomethylating agent response in myelodysplastic syndrome (dated by TCRdb to the early 2020s). Regarding the complete study: The hypomethylating agent given was azacitidine in about 70% of the 11 patients and decitabine in 3 of 11 patients. About five patients did not respond, whereas about 6 responded with either complete response or hematologic improvement. Among the myelodysplastic syndrome patients in the cohort, several were male and 2 were female. On average the patients were 72.2 +/- 6.3 years old, and a diploid cytogenetic profile was seen most often. TET2 mutation was identified most frequently, being present in about 50% of the 11 patients. Response was defined as complete response or hematologic improvement, and patients meeting neither criterion were classed as non-responders. The investigation overall reported the following: Novel clonotypes emerged more often in responders, while non-responders showed more contracted clonotypes after treatment. The cohort was small, with only around 10 patients analyzed. After hypomethylating agent treatment, no significant change in richness, rarefaction diversity or clonality was seen, either across all patients or within response groups. Possible recognition of novel MDS antigens by the shared GLIPH2 clusters was not confirmed, and experimental validation of that possible recognition is needed. The healthy control donors were not matched in age to the MDS patients, and this mismatch could have affected the comparison between MDS and healthy donors.

Library method: the immunoSEQ multiplex PCR assay. Sequencing was run at survey resolution with two replicates of 200 ng each, for a total of about 400 ng of DNA per sample. Rearranged TCRB sequences in genomic DNA were detected with the hsTCRB kit using multiplex PCR primers targeting V and J genes. The first PCR used the QIAGEN Multiplex PCR Kit for around 33 cycles to amplify the CDR3 region. An approximately 8-cycle second PCR added sample barcodes and Illumina adapters to each replicate. Pooled libraries were quantified with a QuantStudio 6 and the KAPA library quantification kit. About 14 pM of pooled libraries was sequenced on an Illumina MiSeq using 156-cycle single-end reads plus a 15-cycle index read. As for the original processing: Of more than 150,000 unique clonotypes, about 1.5% were flagged by VDJdb annotation as previously reported viral-epitope-specific clonotypes. The immunoSEQ Data Assistant and immunoSEQ Analyzer turned the raw reads into TCRB repertoires that were normalized and annotated. Clonotypes were analyzed with BioAnalyzer and version 0.6.5 of the immunarch R package. Richness was estimated after downsampling every repertoire to the clone count of the smallest repertoire. Clonotypes were categorized as expanded, contracted or novel by Fisher's exact tests, where a novel clonotype had zero frequency before treatment. GLIPH2 clustered significantly changed CDR3 beta sequences using simulation_depth=1000 and kmer_min_depth=3, excluding CDR3s shorter than five residues. This is the immuneACCESS table as TCRdb keeps it, with only in-frame sequences that have V and J called. A part of the clones is gone; compared with another copy, unresolved V genes explain less than half, and the rest is unexplained. The V and J calls and clone size were taken over from that table, and D and trimming were inferred from the DNA. The sample has nearly 3,500 clones on record, roughly 78% of them singletons. The leading ten clones occupy approximately 27% of the sample.

The CDR3 measures 14 amino acids from cysteine to phenylalanine. Only the CDR3 part of the read is kept: 42 bases, read in frame from the first base. CDR1 is given as SGHRS and CDR2 as YFSETQ, both from the germline V gene. V loses 6 bases of germline sequence and J loses 7 bases, and the interval between the two ends is 14 bases. Comments on this clone: The antigen it recognizes is unknown. Base-call qualities are not available, and no considerably larger clone is one nucleotide away.

Bulk bone marrow was analyzed without sorting T-cell subsets. Bone marrow from over nine myelodysplastic syndrome patients was immunosequenced for TCR beta CDR3 regions before and after hypomethylating agent therapy. For longitudinal repertoire tracking, every patient provided one baseline bone marrow and two to three bone marrows collected at different post-treatment timepoints. Genomic DNA was extracted from whole bone marrow, and quality was checked by TapeStation, NanoDrop OneC and PicoGreen assays. The sequence came from a human donor with myelodysplastic syndrome. This specimen was bone marrow, taken before or after starting hypomethylating agent treatment for myelodysplastic syndrome (not recorded which). Here the chain combines TRBV5-1 and TRBJ1-6, with the D segment identity uncertain. The CDR3 in this case is CASTSGIRNSPLHF. The DNA sequence reads TGCGCCAGCACCTCCGGCATCCGAAATTCACCCCTCCACTTT.